This TCR beta chain comes out of a study of blood T cell repertoires in COVID-19. Looked up from germline, CDR1 is ENHRY and CDR2 is SYGVKD. There are 15 residues in the CDR3. V lost 3 bases, J lost 2 bases, and 13 bases lay in between. The repertoire was sequenced with immunoSEQ multiplex PCR; TCRdb's copy has only in-frame clones and lacks some. The data contain more than 35,000 clones, 87% of them singletons. Specimen: peripheral blood. The V gene is TRBV10-3, the J gene TRBJ1-2; a possible D gene is TRBD1 (5 bases). This receptor was identified in a man between 60 and 75 years old with acute or convalescent COVID-19. This CDR3 is CAISDPTEPNYGYTF. The CDR3, as DNA: TGTGCCATCAGTGATCCGACAGAACCGAACTATGGCTACACCTTC.